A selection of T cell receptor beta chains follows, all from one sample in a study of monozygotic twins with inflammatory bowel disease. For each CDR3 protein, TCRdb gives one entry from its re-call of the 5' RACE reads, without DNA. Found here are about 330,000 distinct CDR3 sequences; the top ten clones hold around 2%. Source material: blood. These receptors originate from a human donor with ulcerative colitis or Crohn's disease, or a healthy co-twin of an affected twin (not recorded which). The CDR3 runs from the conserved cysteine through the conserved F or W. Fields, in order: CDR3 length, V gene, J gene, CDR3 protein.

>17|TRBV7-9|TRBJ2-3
CASSLGGTEYFADTQYF
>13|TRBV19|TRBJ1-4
CASSRNRVEKLFF
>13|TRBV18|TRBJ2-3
CASSIPGERTQYF
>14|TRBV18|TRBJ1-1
CASSPWAGITEAFF
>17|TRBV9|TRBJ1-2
CASSPYIVAEPNYGYTF
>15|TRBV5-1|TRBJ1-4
CASSLAGGRGEKLFF
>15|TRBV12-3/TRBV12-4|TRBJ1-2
CASSLPFGFGGGYTF
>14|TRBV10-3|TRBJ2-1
CAIRPGQGAGEQFF
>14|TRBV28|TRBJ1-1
CASSSYGQVDEAFF
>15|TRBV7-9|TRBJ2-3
CASSLAMGNTDTQYF
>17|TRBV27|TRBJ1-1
CASSPPHPGPMNTEAFF
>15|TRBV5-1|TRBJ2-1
CASSGVLAGGNEQFF
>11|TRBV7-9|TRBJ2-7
CASSLRDEQYF
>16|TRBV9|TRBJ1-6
CASSVGSGGYNSPLHF
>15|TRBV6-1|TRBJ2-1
CASSEGTSGYNEQFF
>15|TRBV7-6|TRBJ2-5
CASSLKALAGETQYF
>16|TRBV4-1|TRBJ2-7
CASSQGTSGSYYEQYF
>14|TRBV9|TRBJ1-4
CASSPSAYREKLFF
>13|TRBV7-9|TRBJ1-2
CASSSNDLRGYTF
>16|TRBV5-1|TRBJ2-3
CASSPTGVGFTDTQYF
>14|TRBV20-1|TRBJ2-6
CSASTGSGANVLTF
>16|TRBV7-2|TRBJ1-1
CASSLGPTGTSTEAFF
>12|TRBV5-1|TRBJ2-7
CASSQDRAEQYF
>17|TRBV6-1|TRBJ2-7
CASSLRLAGDRSYEQYF
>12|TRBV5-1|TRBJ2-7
CASSLEAVEQYF
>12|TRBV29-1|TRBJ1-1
CSVVPLNTESFF
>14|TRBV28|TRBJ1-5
CASRRKVGNQPQHF
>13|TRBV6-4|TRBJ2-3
CASSEQELDTQYF
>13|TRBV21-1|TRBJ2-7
CANGPGTSYEQYF
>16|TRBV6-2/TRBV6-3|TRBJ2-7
CASSTLLTGIGYEQYF
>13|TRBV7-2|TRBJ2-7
CASSVVGGYEQYF
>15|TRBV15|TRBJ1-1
CATSRVPVGDTEAFF
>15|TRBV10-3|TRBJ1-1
CAISGGDRARGEAFF
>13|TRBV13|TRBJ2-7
CASSRQGAHEQYF
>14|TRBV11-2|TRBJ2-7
CASSLRAGGSEQYF
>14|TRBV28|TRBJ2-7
CASSLWTGPWEQYF
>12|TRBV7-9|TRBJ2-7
CASSLTQWEQYF
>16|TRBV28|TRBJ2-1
CASSSPTSGRGNEQFF
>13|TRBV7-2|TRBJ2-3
CASSSRGAGTQYF
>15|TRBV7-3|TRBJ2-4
CASSLQGAAGDIQYF
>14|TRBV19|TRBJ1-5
CASSIEEGAFAQHF
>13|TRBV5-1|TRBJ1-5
CASSLGLRQPQHF
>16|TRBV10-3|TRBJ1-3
CAISDLTGSSVNTIYF
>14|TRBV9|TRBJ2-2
CASSAWTSPGELFF
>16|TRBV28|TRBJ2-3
CASSLGVGQDGDTQYF
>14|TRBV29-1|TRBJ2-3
CSARYSGGTDTQYF
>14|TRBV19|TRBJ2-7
CASSPSTGPYEQYF
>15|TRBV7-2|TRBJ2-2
CASSLNVLHTGELFF
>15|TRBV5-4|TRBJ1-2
CASSSTRDRSYGYTF
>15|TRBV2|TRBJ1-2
CASRLGSSTLYGYTF
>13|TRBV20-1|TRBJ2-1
CSARTGGYNEQFF
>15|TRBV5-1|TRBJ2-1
CASRGGTASYNEQFF
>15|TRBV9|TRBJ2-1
CASSPTSVYYNEQFF
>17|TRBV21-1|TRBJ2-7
CASSKEYARDRTYEQYF
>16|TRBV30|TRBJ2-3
CAWSPLGRQGRDTQYF
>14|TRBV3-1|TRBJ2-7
CASSQELAAYEQYF
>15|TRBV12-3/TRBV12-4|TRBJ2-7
CASSQSGTSLIEQYF